The present TCR beta chain was sequenced within a study of T cell repertoires in cytomegalovirus infection. Study-wide context: Epitope selection comprised recently identified HLA-C-restricted CMV epitopes and well-studied HLA-B-restricted CMV epitopes. Study-wide findings and caveats: CMV carriers having the relevant HLA were flagged by cumulative public TCR beta family frequency.

The germline gives CDR1 MNHEY, CDR2 SVGEGT. The trim removed 8 bases at V and 0 bases at J, leaving 3 bases unmatched. The CDR3 covers 13 residues. TCRdb processed the reads anew with MiXCR; each CDR3 protein has one entry. The data show around 800,000 distinct CDR3 sequences, approximately 30% seen once. Comments on this clonotype: As yet, its antigen is unknown.

The receptor's source is a human donor in good health (CMV status not recorded). Some clones in this sample may be carry-over from other donors' samples. Sequencing used cultured CD8+ T cells from PBMCs, obtained from culture after CMV antigen stimulation. This chain connects TRBV6-2 or TRBV6-3 to TRBJ2-7; TRBD1 agrees at 8 bases. The CDR3 here is CASGTGPSYEQYV. For the CDR3, the DNA is TGTGCCAGCGGGACAGGACCCTCCTACGAGCAGTACGTC.